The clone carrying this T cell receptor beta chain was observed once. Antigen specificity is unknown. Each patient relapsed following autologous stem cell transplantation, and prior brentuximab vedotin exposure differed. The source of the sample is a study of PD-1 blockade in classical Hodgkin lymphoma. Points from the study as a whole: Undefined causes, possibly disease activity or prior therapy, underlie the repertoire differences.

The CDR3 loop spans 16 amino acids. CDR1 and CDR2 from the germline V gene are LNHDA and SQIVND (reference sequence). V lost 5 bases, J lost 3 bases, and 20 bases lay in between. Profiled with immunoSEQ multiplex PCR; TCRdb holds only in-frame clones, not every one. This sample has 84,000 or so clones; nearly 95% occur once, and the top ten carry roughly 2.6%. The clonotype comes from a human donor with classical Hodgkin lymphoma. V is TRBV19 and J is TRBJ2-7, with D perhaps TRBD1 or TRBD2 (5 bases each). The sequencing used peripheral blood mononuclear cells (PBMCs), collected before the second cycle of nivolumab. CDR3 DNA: TGTGCCAGTAGTCCCCACCTCCAGGGACGAGGCTACGAGCAGTACTTC. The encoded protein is CASSPHLQGRGYEQYF. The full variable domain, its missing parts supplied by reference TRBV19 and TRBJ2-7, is DGGITQSPKYLFRKEGQNVTLSCEQNLNHDAMYWYRQDPGQGLRLIYYSQIVNDFQKGDIAEGYSVSREKKESFPLTVTSAQKNPTAFYLCASSPHLQGRGYEQYFGPGTRLTVT.